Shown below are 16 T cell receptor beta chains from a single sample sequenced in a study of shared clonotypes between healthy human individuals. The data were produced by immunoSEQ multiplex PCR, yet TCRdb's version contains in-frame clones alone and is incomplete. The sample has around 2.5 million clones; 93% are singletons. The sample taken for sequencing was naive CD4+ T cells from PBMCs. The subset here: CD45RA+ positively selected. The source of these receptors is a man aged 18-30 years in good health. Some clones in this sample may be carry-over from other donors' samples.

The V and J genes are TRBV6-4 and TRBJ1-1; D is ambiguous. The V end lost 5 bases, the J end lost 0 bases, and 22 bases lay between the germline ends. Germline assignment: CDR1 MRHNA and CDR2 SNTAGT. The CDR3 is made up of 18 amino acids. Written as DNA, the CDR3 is TGTGCCAGCAGTAAGTTTGCGGGGAGGTCGCCCGTGAACACTGAAGCTTTCTTT. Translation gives CASSKFAGRSPVNTEAFF.

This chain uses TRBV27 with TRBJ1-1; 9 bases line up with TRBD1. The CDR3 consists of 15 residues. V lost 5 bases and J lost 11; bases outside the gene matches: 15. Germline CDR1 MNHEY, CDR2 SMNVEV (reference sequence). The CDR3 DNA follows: TGTGCCAGCAGTCCCCACGGGACAGGGTTGAACAGGGCTTTCTTT. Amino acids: CASSPHGTGLNRAFF.

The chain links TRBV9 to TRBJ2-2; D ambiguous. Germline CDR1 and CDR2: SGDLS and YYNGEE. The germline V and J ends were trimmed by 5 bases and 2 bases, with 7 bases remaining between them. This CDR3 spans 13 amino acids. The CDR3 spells CASRWGNTGELFF. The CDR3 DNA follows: TGTGCCAGCAGGTGGGGAAACACCGGGGAGCTGTTTTTT. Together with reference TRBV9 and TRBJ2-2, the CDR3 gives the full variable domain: DSGVTQTPKHLITATGQRVTLRCSPRSGDLSVYWYQQSLDQGLQFLIQYYNGEERAKGNILERFSAQQFPDLHSELNLSSLELGDSALYFCASRWGNTGELFFGEGSRLTVL.

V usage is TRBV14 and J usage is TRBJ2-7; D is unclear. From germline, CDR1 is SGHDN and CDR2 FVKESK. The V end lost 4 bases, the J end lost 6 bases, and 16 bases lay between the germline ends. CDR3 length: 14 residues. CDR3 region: CASSPRWVPSEQYF. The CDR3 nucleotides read TGTGCCAGCAGCCCCAGATGGGTACCCAGCGAGCAGTACTTC. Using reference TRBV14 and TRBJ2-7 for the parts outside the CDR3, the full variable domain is EAGVTQFPSHSVIEKGQTVTLRCDPISGHDNLYWYRRVMGKEIKFLLHFVKESKQDESGMPNNRFLAERTGGTYSTLKVQPAELEDSGVYFCASSPRWVPSEQYFGPGTRLTVT.

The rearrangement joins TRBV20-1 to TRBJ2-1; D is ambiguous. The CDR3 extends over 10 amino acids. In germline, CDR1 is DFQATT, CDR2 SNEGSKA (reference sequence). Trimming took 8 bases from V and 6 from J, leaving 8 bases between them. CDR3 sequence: CSSNGNEQFF. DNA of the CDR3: TGCAGTTCAAACGGCAATGAGCAGTTCTTC.

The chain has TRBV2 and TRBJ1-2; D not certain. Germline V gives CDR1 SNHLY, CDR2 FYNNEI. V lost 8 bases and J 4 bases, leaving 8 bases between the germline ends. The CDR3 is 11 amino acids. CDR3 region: CASVPGYGYTF. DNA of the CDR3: TGTGCCAGCGTCCCGGGCTATGGCTACACCTTC. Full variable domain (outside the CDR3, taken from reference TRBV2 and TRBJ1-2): EPEVTQTPSHQVTQMGQEVILRCVPISNHLYFYWYRQILGQKVEFLVSFYNNEISEKSEIFDDQFSVERPDGSNFTLKIRSTKLEDSAMYFCASVPGYGYTFGSGTRLTVV.

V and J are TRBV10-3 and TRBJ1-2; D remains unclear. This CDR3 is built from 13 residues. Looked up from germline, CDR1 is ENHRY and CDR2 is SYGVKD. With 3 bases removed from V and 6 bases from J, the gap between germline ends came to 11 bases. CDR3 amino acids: CAISEGQPHGYTF. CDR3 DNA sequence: TGTGCCATCAGTGAAGGGCAACCCCATGGCTACACCTTC.

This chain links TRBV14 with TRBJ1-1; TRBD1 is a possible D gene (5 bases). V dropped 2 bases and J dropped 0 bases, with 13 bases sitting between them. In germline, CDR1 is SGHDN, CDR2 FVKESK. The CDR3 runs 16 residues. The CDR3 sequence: CASSQMGWGVNTEAFF. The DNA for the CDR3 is TGTGCCAGCAGCCAAATGGGTTGGGGCGTGAACACTGAAGCTTTCTTT.

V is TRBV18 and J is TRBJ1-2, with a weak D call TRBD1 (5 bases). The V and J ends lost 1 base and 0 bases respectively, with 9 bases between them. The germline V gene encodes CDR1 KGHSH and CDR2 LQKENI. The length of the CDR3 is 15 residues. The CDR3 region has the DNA TGTGCCAGCTCACCACAAGACAGCCCTAACTATGGCTACACCTTC. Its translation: CASSPQDSPNYGYTF. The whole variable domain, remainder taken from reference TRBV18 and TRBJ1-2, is NAGVMQNPRHLVRRRGQEARLRCSPMKGHSHVYWYRQLPEEGLKFMVYLQKENIIDESGMPKERFSAEFPKEGPSILRIQQVVRGDSAAYFCASSPQDSPNYGYTFGSGTRLTVV.

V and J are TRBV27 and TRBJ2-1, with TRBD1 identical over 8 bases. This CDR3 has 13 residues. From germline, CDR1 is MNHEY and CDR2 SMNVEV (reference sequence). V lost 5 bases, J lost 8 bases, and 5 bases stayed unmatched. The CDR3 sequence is CASSGRGLDEQFF. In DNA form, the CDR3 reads TGTGCCAGCAGTGGCAGGGGGCTCGATGAGCAGTTCTTC.

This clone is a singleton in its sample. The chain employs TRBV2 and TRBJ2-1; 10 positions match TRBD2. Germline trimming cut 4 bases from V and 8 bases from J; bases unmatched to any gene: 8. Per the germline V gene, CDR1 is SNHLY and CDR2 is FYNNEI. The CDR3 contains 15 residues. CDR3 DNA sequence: TGTGCCAGCAGTGTGGCTAGCGGGAGATTTGATGAGCAGTTCTTC. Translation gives CASSVASGRFDEQFF.

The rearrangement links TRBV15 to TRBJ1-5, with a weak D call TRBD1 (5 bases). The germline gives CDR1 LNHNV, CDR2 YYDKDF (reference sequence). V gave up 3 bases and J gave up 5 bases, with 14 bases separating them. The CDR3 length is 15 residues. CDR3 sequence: CATSSPRDVYQPQHF. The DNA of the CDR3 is TGTGCCACCAGCAGCCCCCGGGACGTTTATCAGCCCCAGCATTTT.

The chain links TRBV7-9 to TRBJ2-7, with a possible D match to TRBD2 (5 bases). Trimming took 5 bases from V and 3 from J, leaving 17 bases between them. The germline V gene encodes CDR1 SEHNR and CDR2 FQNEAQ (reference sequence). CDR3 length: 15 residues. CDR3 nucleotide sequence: TGTGCCAGCAGCAGCCCTAAGGACGGGATCTACGAGCAGTACTTC. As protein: CASSSPKDGIYEQYF.

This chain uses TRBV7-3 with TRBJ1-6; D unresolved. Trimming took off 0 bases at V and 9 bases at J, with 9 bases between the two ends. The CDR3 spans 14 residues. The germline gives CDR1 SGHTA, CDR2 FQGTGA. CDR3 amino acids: CASSLTGLSSPLHF. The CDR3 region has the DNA TGTGCCAGCAGCTTAACCGGGCTCAGTTCACCCCTCCACTTT.

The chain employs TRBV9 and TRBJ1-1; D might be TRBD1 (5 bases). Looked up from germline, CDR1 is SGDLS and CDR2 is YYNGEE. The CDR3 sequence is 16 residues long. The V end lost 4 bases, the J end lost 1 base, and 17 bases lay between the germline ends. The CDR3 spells CASSPRRDRWNTEAFF. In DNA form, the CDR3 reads TGTGCCAGCAGCCCAAGGAGGGACCGCTGGAACACTGAAGCTTTCTTT.

The DNA of the CDR3 is TGTGCCAGCTCGTTGACAGGGGATCGATCCTACGAGCAGTACTTC. Its protein product is CASSLTGDRSYEQYF. The rearrangement links TRBV18 to TRBJ2-7, with 8 bases fitting TRBD1. The length of the CDR3 is 15 residues. Germline-derived CDR1 and CDR2 are KGHSH and LQKENI. The J segment lost 1 base and the V segment lost 6 bases, leaving 8 bases of the junction unmatched. The entire variable domain, with the rest obtained from reference TRBV18 and TRBJ2-7, is as follows: NAGVMQNPRHLVRRRGQEARLRCSPMKGHSHVYWYRQLPEEGLKFMVYLQKENIIDESGMPKERFSAEFPKEGPSILRIQQVVRGDSAAYFCASSLTGDRSYEQYFGPGTRLTVT.